This TCR beta chain was captured by sequencing in a study of cytomegalovirus exposure and HLA in healthy donors. Study overall: Early released data comprised 80 million to 90 million unique TCRs from HLA-typed donors. Overall study findings and caveats: Other equally common chains were less clonally expanded than HLA-associated TCR beta chains, a later analysis showed. The CMV antigen specificity of a few CMV-associated chains was confirmed through in vitro analysis.

CDR1 and CDR2 (germline): SGHRS, YFSETQ. V lost 0 bases, J lost 6 bases, and 8 bases stayed unmatched. This CDR3 is 16 amino acids long. About this clone: Its antigen is currently unknown.

With 60 Vbeta and 13 Jbeta primers, the PCR was carried out. This table comes from immunoSEQ multiplex PCR, and its TCRdb copy is limited to in-frame clones, with some not included. The sample holds some 180,000 clones, more than 65% seen once. This clonotype was sampled from a man aged 35 to 55 in good health and CMV-seropositive. Sequenced sample: PBMCs. V usage is TRBV5-1 and J usage is TRBJ2-4; 8 bases map to TRBD2. The CDR3 coding sequence is TGCGCCAGCAGCTTGGCCGAAGGGCTAGCGGGAAACATTCAGTACTTC. Translating it yields CASSLAEGLAGNIQYF.